Included here is one TCR beta chain sequence, with context. Its antigen remains unidentified. The sample originates from a study of T cells in Graves' hyperthyroidism and ophthalmopathy. Findings and caveats of the study: A 13 V-J model separated ophthalmopathy from stable hyperthyroidism.

Trimming stripped 6 bases from V and 10 bases from J, with 13 bases between. The CDR3 totals 12 residues. CDR1 SEHNR and CDR2 FQNEAQ come from the germline V gene (reference sequence). RNA transcripts were the template for amplifying TCR beta CDR3 regions. The HTBI primer set served for first-round RT-PCR of the TCR CDR3. MiXCR, applied by TCRdb to the multiplex PCR reads, yields one record per CDR3 protein. The profile shows around 600,000 distinct CDR3 sequences, approximately 15% of them singletons. The rearrangement joins TRBV7-9 to TRBJ2-1; no reliable D call. The receptor's source is a woman aged 35 to 49 with Graves' ophthalmopathy. The sequenced material came from blood. The CDR3 loop reads CASSRIIEEQFF. The CDR3 DNA is TGTGCCAGCAGTCGGATAATTGAGGAGCAGTTCTTC.